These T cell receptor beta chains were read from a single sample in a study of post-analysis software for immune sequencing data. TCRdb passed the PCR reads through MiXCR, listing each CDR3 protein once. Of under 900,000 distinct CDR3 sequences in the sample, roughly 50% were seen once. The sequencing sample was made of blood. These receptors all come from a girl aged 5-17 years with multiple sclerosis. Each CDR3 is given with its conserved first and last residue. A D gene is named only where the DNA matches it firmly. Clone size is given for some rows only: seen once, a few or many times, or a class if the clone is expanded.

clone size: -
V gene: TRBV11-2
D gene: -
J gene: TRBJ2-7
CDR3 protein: CASSLGVRIDAYEQYF
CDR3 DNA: TGTGCCAGCAGCTTAGGGGTTAGAATTGACGCCTACGAGCAGTACTTC

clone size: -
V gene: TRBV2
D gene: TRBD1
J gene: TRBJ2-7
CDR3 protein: CAGSESPGGGYEQYF
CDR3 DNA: TGTGCCGGCAGTGAATCCCCAGGGGGCGGGTACGAGCAGTACTTC

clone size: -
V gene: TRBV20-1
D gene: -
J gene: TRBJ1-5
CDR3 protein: CSVQGLGQPQHF
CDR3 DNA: TGCAGTGTTCAGGGTTTGGGTCAGCCCCAGCATTTT

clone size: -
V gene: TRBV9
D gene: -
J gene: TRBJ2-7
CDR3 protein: CASSLQASGDYEQYF
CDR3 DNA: TGTGCCAGCAGCCTACAGGCCTCGGGGGACTACGAGCAGTACTTC

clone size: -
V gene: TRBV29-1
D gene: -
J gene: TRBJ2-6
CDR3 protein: CSVFDGKSGANVLTF
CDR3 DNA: TGCAGCGTCTTCGACGGGAAGTCTGGGGCCAACGTCCTGACTTTC

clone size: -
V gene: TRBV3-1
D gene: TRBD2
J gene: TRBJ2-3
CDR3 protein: CASSQSSLAAGTDTQYF
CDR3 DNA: TGTGCCAGCAGCCAGTCCAGTCTAGCGGCTGGCACAGATACGCAGTATTTT

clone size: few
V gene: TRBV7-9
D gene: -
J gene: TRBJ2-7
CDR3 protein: CASSLGSVMVGEQYF
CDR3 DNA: TGTGCCAGCAGCTTAGGTTCAGTGATGGTGGGGGAGCAGTACTTC

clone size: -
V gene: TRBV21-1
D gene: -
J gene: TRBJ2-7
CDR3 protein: CASSKRGTSTYEQYF
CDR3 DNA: TGTGCCAGCAGCAAAAGAGGCACATCCACCTACGAGCAGTACTTC

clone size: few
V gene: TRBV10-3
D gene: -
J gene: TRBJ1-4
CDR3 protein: CAISERAGPNEKLFF
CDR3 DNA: TGTGCCATCAGTGAGCGGGCAGGTCCTAATGAAAAACTGTTTTTT

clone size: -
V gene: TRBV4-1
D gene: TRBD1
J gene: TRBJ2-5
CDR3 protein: CASSQSPGTGMETQYF
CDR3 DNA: TGCGCCAGCAGCCAATCCCCCGGGACAGGGATGGAGACCCAGTACTTC

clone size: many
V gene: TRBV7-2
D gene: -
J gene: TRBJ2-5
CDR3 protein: CASSLAGRAQETQYF
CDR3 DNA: TGTGCCAGCAGCTTGGCCGGGCGGGCACAAGAGACCCAGTACTTC

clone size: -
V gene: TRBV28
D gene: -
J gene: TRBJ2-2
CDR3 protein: CASSFSGTPGRELFF
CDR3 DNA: TGTGCCAGCAGTTTCTCCGGGACGCCGGGCCGGGAGCTGTTTTTT

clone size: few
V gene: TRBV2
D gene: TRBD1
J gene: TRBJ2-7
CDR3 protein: CASVGGTGGYEQYF
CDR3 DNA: TGTGCCAGCGTGGGAGGGACAGGGGGCTACGAGCAGTACTTC

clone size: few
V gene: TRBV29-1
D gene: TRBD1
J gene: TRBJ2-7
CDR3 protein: CSVATPGQGLYEQYF
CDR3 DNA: TGCAGCGTTGCCACTCCGGGACAGGGACTATACGAGCAGTACTTC

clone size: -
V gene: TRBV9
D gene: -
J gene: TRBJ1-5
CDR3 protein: CASSVEGGGYSNQPQHF
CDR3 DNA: TGTGCCAGCAGCGTGGAGGGCGGGGGTTATAGCAATCAGCCCCAGCATTTT

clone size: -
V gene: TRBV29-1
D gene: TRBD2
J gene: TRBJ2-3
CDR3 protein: CSAYTSGVGTDTQYF
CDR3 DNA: TGCAGCGCCTATACTAGCGGGGTCGGCACAGATACGCAGTATTTT

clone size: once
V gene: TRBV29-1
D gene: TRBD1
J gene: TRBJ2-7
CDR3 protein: CSVDSTGVSETHYF
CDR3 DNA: TGCAGCGTTGATTCGACAGGGGTGTCGGAGACCCACTACTTC

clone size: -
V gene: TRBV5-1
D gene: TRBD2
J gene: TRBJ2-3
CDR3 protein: CASRLAAPDTQYF
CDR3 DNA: TGCGCCAGCAGACTAGCGGCTCCAGATACGCAGTATTTT

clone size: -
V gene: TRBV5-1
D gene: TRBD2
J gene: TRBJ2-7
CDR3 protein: CASSLGLAGESSYEQYF
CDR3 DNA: TGCGCCAGCAGCTTGGGACTAGCGGGGGAGAGCTCCTACGAGCAGTACTTC

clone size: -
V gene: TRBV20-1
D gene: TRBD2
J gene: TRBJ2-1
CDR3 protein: CSANLAGGYEQFF
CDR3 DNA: TGCAGTGCTAACCTAGCGGGGGGGTATGAGCAGTTCTTC

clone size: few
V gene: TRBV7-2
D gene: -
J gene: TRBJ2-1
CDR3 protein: CASSFVGGQYNEQFF
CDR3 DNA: TGTGCCAGCAGCTTCGTCGGGGGACAATACAATGAGCAGTTCTTC

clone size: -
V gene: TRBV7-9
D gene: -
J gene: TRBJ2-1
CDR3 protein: CANSPTAGSSYNEQFF
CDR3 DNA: TGTGCCAACAGCCCTACTGCGGGGAGCTCCTACAATGAGCAGTTCTTC

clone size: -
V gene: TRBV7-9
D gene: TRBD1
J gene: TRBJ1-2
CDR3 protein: CASSLAGQSISYTF
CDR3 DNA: TGTGCCAGCAGCTTAGCGGGACAGTCTATTAGCTACACCTTC

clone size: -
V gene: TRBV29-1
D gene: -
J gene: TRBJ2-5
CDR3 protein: CSVRQSEETQYF
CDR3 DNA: TGCAGCGTGCGACAGTCCGAAGAGACCCAGTACTTC